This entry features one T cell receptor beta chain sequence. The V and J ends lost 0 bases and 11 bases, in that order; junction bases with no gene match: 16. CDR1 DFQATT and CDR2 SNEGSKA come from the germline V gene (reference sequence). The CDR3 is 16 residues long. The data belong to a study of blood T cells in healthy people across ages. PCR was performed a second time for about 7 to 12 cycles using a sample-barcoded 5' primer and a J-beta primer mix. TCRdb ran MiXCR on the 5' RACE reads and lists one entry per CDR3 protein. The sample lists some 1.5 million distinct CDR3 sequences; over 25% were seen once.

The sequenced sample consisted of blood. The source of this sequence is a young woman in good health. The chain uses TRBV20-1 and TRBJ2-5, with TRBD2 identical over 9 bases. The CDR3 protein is CSARDSRGGGYNEQYF. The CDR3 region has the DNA TGCAGTGCTAGAGATAGTCGCGGGGGGGGTTACAATGAGCAGTACTTC.